This TCR beta chain was profiled in a study of T cell clonotyping in hematopoietic cell transplantation. The overall study: Pretransplant recipient samples were taken after cytoreduction. Study observations and caveats: Pathologically expanded recipient clonotypes increased progressively from day 30 to day 180 as diversity fell. CD4 and CD8 repertoire contributions could not be separated without sorting.

Here immunoSEQ multiplex PCR was the method, and the copy in TCRdb shows in-frame clones only, minus some. The table shows tens of thousands of clones, with 84% occurring only once. Concerning this clone itself: Its antigen is still unknown.

Per the germline V gene, CDR1 is SQVTM and CDR2 is ANQGSEA. The CDR3 is 12 amino acids. V lost 1 base and J lost 4, with 7 bases in between. As for time point: recipient sample about 28 days before transplant, after cytoreduction. Samples: about 28 days before transplant, then days 30, 100 and 180 after. J is TRBJ1-1 and V is TRBV29-1; TRBD1 might be the D (5 bases). The sequence was collected from a woman aged 60-75 years with acute myeloid leukemia. Some clones in this sample may be carry-over from other donors' samples. The sequences come from peripheral blood mononuclear cells, collected before stem cell transplant. The CDR3 DNA reads TGCAGCGTTGAAGGGGGGGGCACTGAAGCTTTCTTT. It yields the protein CSVEGGGTEAFF.